One and the same sample provided the 6 T cell receptor beta chains below, sequenced in a study of T cell responses to AZD1222 COVID-19 vaccine. Profiled with immunoSEQ multiplex PCR; TCRdb holds only in-frame clones, not every one. The sample shows about 56,000 clones, 88% of them seen only once. This sample comprised peripheral blood, obtained on day 0 of AZD1222 vaccination. The receptors stem from an adult in good health.

The chain employs TRBV19 and TRBJ2-7, with 8 nucleotides matching TRBD2. CDR3 length equals 14 residues. Germline values: CDR1 LNHDA, CDR2 SQIVND (reference sequence). Trimming removed 5 bases from V and 3 bases from J; junction bases left unmatched: 6. CDR3 in DNA: TGTGCCAGTAGTCAGAGCGGGAGAAACTACGAGCAGTACTTC. It yields the protein CASSQSGRNYEQYF. Together with reference TRBV19 and TRBJ2-7, the CDR3 gives the full variable domain: DGGITQSPKYLFRKEGQNVTLSCEQNLNHDAMYWYRQDPGQGLRLIYYSQIVNDFQKGDIAEGYSVSREKKESFPLTVTSAQKNPTAFYLCASSQSGRNYEQYFGPGTRLTVT.

The V gene is TRBV2, the J gene TRBJ2-7; tentatively, D is TRBD2 (6 bases). The CDR3 covers 15 residues. Trimming removed 6 bases from V and 0 bases from J, with 15 bases in between. Germline V gene sequence: CDR1 SNHLY, CDR2 FYNNEI. The chain's CDR3 is CASSEGIAASYEQYF. CDR3 sequence (DNA): TGTGCCAGCAGCGAGGGTATAGCGGCCTCCTACGAGCAGTACTTC.

The rearrangement joins TRBV11-3 to TRBJ2-3; no definite D call. The CDR3 length is 15 residues. Germline V gives CDR1 SGHNT, CDR2 YENEEA. The V and J ends lost 1 base and 5 bases respectively, with 13 bases between them. In DNA, the CDR3 is TGTGCCAGCAGCTTAGGCAGCCAGCAGAGAGATACGCAGTATTTT. Translation gives CASSLGSQQRDTQYF.

The V and J genes are TRBV2 and TRBJ1-1; maybe TRBD1 (6 bases). CDR3 length: 13 residues. The germline V gene encodes CDR1 SNHLY and CDR2 FYNNEI. The germline V and J ends were trimmed by 7 bases and 5 bases, with 14 bases remaining between them. The CDR3, as DNA: TGTGCCAGCAATTCACAGGGTAGGACTGAAGCTTTCTTT. Encoded protein: CASNSQGRTEAFF.

The J gene is TRBJ1-1, the V gene TRBV3-1 (or the pseudogene TRBV3-2); 10 nucleotides agree with TRBD1. This CDR3 spans 13 amino acids. V lost 5 bases, J lost 7 bases, and 4 bases stayed unmatched. CDR1 and CDR2 from the germline V gene are LGHDT and YNNKEL (reference sequence). In nucleotides, the CDR3 is TGTGCCAGCAGCAAGGGACAGGGGTTTGAAGCTTTCTTT. It is translated as CASSKGQGFEAFF.

This CDR3 is CATSDSGAGGPQPQHF. The DNA for the CDR3 is TGTGCCACCAGTGATTCCGGAGCAGGGGGCCCTCAGCCCCAGCATTTT. V gene TRBV24-1 combines with J gene TRBJ1-5; 8 bases align to TRBD1. V lost 2 bases to trimming and J lost 6 bases; unmatched junction nucleotides: 8. The CDR3 length is 16 residues. Germline V CDR1 and CDR2: KGHDR, SFDVKD.